The present TCR beta chain was sequenced within a study of blood T cell repertoires in COVID-19 (dated by TCRdb to 2020 to 2021). In terms of the full investigation: Samples from collaborators originated in the United States, Italy and Spain and spanned both the acute and convalescent phases of COVID-19. The material from the prospective study consisted of cDNA or gDNA derived from T cells, B-cell-depleted T cells, or PBMCs. The dataset comprised deeply sampled blood TCRbeta repertoires from subjects exposed to, actively infected with, or recovered from COVID-19. A freely available public database, intended as a resource for researchers studying the immune response to SARS-CoV-2, is where the repertoires were released. The samples were drawn from two sources: the first 160 participants of the ongoing ImmuneRACE study, and 1,254 subjects contributed by 6 global collaborators. Sample metadata almost always included a de-identified subject ID, COVID-19 status, age in years and sex. Where available, HLA class I and class II types were taken from metadata supplied by the sample provider and were not determined by assay-based typing.

This clone was seen a few times. What this receptor recognizes is not known. Base qualities are missing; no much larger clone stands one base away. Results and caveats for the whole study, not just this receptor: The amount of clinical and demographic metadata varied by source and participant and was provided uncurated.

From a lookup of the germline V gene, CDR1 and CDR2 are SGDLS and YYNGEE. The CDR3 has 14 amino acids, counting the end cysteine and phenylalanine. CDR3 DNA only is kept here, 42 bases in frame from base 1. Cut back by 0 bases and 4 bases, the V and J ends lie 7 bases apart. The immunoSEQ Assay, a bias-controlled multiplex PCR, was used to amplify TCRbeta CDR3 regions from genomic DNA. On the authors' methods: Nucleated cell counts per sample were estimated from amplification of reference gene primers within the assay. To quantify the absolute abundance of each unique TCRbeta CDR3 rearrangement, sequence reads were collapsed and filtered. Productive Simpson clonality was computed per sample as the square root of Simpson's diversity index over productive rearrangements. TCRdb obtained this table from immuneACCESS and retained in-frame rearrangements with V and J assigned. These tables miss some clones; where compared with another copy, unresolved V genes account for less than half of the shortfall, and the remainder is unexplained. For V, J and clone size, that table is used; D and trimming come from the DNA. The sample table holds 210,000 or so clones, of which more than 80% were seen once. Of the sample, less than 2% falls within the top ten clones.

In the prospective study, participants were about 18 to 90 years old, resided in 25 or so geographic areas of the United States, and were enrolled through a virtual design. In the prospective study, participants were assigned to cohorts based on the clinical history participants reported in a screening survey and a study questionnaire. Recovered participants in ImmuneRACE Cohort 3 were defined by two consecutive negative NP/OP PCR tests, clearance by a healthcare professional, or resolution of symptoms. Mobile phlebotomists in the prospective study collected whole blood, serum and a nasopharyngeal or oropharyngeal swab from every participant. Over a 2-month period, participants in the prospective study had the option of providing additional blood draws and questionnaires. Prospective study blood samples were shipped either frozen or at room temperature before DNA extraction.

The chain uses TRBV9 and TRBJ1-4; no confident D gene assignment can be made. The sample comprised PBMCs or T cells enriched from blood (not recorded which). The receptor was isolated from a man aged 60 to 75 who had recovered from COVID-19. For the CDR3, the sequence is CASSVGHNNEKLFF. DNA sequence: TGTGCCAGCAGCGTAGGACATAATAATGAAAAACTGTTTTTT.